The rows below give T cell receptor beta chains drawn from one sample of a study of blood T cells in healthy people across ages. One entry per CDR3 protein results from TCRdb running MiXCR on the 5' RACE reads. The repertoire has over a million distinct CDR3 sequences, 35% to 45% of them found once; the top ten carry under 5%. The specimen sequenced was blood. These receptors were taken from a woman under 30 in good health. Each CDR3 is given with its conserved first and last residue. Fields, in order: V gene, D gene, CDR3 protein. D genes are given only for firm matches.

TRBV7-9	-	CASTPPAGAWNEQFF
TRBV5-6	TRBD2	CASSALAENTGELFF
TRBV5-5	-	CASRSSNEQFF
TRBV12-3/TRBV12-4	-	CVSSGYSNQPQHF
TRBV28	-	CASSLSLGGWELFF
TRBV7-2	-	CASSPSPTGLITDTQYF
TRBV7-2	-	CASRQQSETQYF
TRBV7-2	-	CASRSGKQETQYF
TRBV5-1	-	CASSWEVHNEQFF
TRBV7-2	-	CASSLAGAITDTQYF
TRBV12-3/TRBV12-4	-	CASASSSGFYNEQYF
TRBV3-1	TRBD1	CASSVRGREPQHF
TRBV10-3	-	CAIGGNGAYEQYF
TRBV7-6	-	CASSFGGRADTQYF
TRBV7-9	TRBD1	CASSLDRDRVGGYTF
TRBV18	TRBD2	CASSPIIPTSDNNEQFF
TRBV9	-	CASSVGIGGPPYEQYF
TRBV5-1	TRBD2	CASSSIPGLAGGGTDTQYF
TRBV7-9	TRBD2	CASKRGEETQYF
TRBV29-1	TRBD2	CSLGLASTDTQYF
TRBV7-2	-	CASSLGVGTTYEQFF
TRBV20-1	TRBD2	CSAKTSGSRYEQFF
TRBV24-1	-	CATTEADDSGNTIYF
TRBV19	TRBD1	CASSITGGTGVYEQYF
TRBV7-9	-	CASIGAQDYGYTF
TRBV7-2	-	CASSARDGLNYGYTF
TRBV12-3/TRBV12-4	TRBD2	CASSYGLAGTEQYF
TRBV12-3/TRBV12-4	-	CASRQFGADNYGYTF
TRBV2	-	CASSDLVGHKSYEQYF
TRBV12-3/TRBV12-4	TRBD1	CASSNPGTGYNQPQHF
TRBV6-5	-	CASSYVGSSYNSPLHF
TRBV27	-	CASSKTVGLCEQYF
TRBV5-5	-	CASSLDGPEAFF
TRBV4-3	-	CASSQQWQLPSYEQYF
TRBV29-1	-	CSVELPSSYNEQYF
TRBV6-1	-	CASRGQGESYEQYF
TRBV3-1	-	CASRNEQNEQFF
TRBV3-1	TRBD2	CASSQAPGGTEQYF
TRBV20-1	TRBD2	CSARSRGGQETQYF
TRBV7-9	-	CASGLPGPSPSYNEQYF
TRBV15	-	CATSRAGTPTGELFF
TRBV11-2	-	CASSVSVIGYGYTF
TRBV5-1	-	CASSLAGINEKLFF
TRBV12-3/TRBV12-4	-	CASSLTDPNEKLFF
TRBV6-4	TRBD2	CASSDPWTSGSDNEQYF
TRBV7-9	TRBD2	CASSLPFSSGSKGNEQFF
TRBV20-1	TRBD2	CSASPLTSGYNEQYF
TRBV5-1	-	CASSLEGRYTGELFF
TRBV19	TRBD1	CASSQGQGATGNTIYF
TRBV12-3/TRBV12-4	TRBD1	CASSATGDSGDTQYF
TRBV14	-	CASSRTVGVMAELFF
TRBV7-2	TRBD1	CASSLEGGGTGDTDTQYF
TRBV18	-	CASSPDSGISYEQYF
TRBV7-2	TRBD2	CASSILAGWNEQFF
TRBV27	-	CASSLWDASTDTQYF
TRBV6-5	TRBD1	CASSYGAGGHHTEAFF
TRBV10-3	-	CAISESRGGFETQYF
TRBV10-2	-	CASSRQTYTDTQYF
TRBV20-1	-	CSAIRPVSPEQYF
TRBV4-2	-	CASSQDAPSSYNEQFF